Below, 28 T cell receptor beta chains from the same sample are listed, as sequenced in a study of blood T cell repertoires in COVID-19. Libraries were prepared by immunoSEQ multiplex PCR; TCRdb keeps only in-frame clonotypes and omits some of them. The table lists 80,000 to 100,000 clones, around 74% of them singletons. The specimen was peripheral blood. The receptors derive from a man between 65 and 85 years old with COVID-19, enrolled during active disease.

The V gene is TRBV6-4, the J gene TRBJ1-4; no definite D call. This CDR3 region has 15 residues. Germline lookup yields CDR1 MRHNA and CDR2 SNTAGT. The V gene lost 5 bases and the J gene lost 5 bases, with 15 bases spanning the gap. In DNA form, the CDR3 reads TGTGCCAGCAGTCCTACCCACAGAGAGAATGAAAAACTGTTTTTT. The encoded protein is CASSPTHRENEKLFF.

J is TRBJ2-2 and V is TRBV5-5, with D possibly matching TRBD2 (6 bases). The CDR3 totals 15 residues. Between the trimmed V and J ends, which lost 5 bases and 6 bases, there was a span of 17 bases. Germline assignment: CDR1 SGHKS and CDR2 YYEKEE (reference sequence). For the CDR3, the DNA is TGTGCCAGCAGAGTTGCGGGACGTAGGGCCGGGGAGCTGTTTTTT. Protein: CASRVAGRRAGELFF. Complete variable domain (other parts from reference TRBV5-5 and TRBJ2-2): DAGVTQSPTHLIKTRGQQVTLRCSPISGHKSVSWYQQVLGQGPQFIFQYYEKEERGRGNFPDRFSARQFPNYSSELNVNALLLGDSALYLCASRVAGRRAGELFFGEGSRLTVL.

This rearrangement joins TRBV28 to TRBJ1-5, with no clear D. V was trimmed by 2 bases and J by 1 base, leaving 3 bases between them. CDR3 length: 13 residues. Germline CDR1 reads MDHEN; CDR2 reads SYDVKM. The chain's CDR3 is CASSLSSNQPQHF. The CDR3 DNA reads as TGTGCCAGCAGTTTAAGCAGCAATCAGCCCCAGCATTTT.

The chain has TRBV10-3 and TRBJ1-3, with D hard to call. CDR1 is ENHRY and CDR2 is SYGVKD in the germline V gene. V lost 0 bases, J lost 2 bases, and 11 bases lay in between. The CDR3 spans 16 residues. The CDR3 is CAISESMARAGNTIYF. DNA of the CDR3: TGTGCCATCAGTGAGTCGATGGCGAGGGCTGGAAACACCATATATTTT.

This chain uses TRBV30 with TRBJ2-5; 8 bases match TRBD2. Germline trimming cut 1 base from V and 5 bases from J; bases unmatched to any gene: 12. CDR1 and CDR2 (germline): GTSNPN, SVGIG (reference sequence). The CDR3 runs to 16 residues. CDR3 amino acids: CAWSGNSGTRAETQYF. In DNA, the CDR3 is TGTGCCTGGAGTGGGAATAGCGGGACCCGAGCGGAGACCCAGTACTTC. Together with reference TRBV30 and TRBJ2-5, the CDR3 gives the full variable domain: SQTIHQWPATLVQPVGSPLSLECTVEGTSNPNLYWYRQAAGRGLQLLFYSVGIGQISSEVPQNLSASRPQDRQFILSSKKLLLSDSGFYLCAWSGNSGTRAETQYFGPGTRLLVL.

The chain is built from TRBV2 and TRBJ1-2; D remains unclear. This CDR3 is 16 amino acids long. Trimming removed 0 bases at V and 5 bases at J, with 16 bases between. The germline V gene has CDR1 SNHLY and CDR2 FYNNEI. As DNA, the CDR3 is TGTGCCAGCAGTGAAGCCGGGCGGGGATCTGGGTATGGCTACACCTTC. Translated, it gives CASSEAGRGSGYGYTF.

This clone was seen a handful of times. CDR3 DNA sequence: TGTGCCAGCAGCAGGGGACAGGGGGCTAATGAGCAGTTCTTC. Translated, it gives CASSRGQGANEQFF. The V call is TRBV9, the J call TRBJ2-1, with 12 bases lining up with TRBD1. This CDR3 contains 14 residues. V gave up 4 bases and J gave up 7 bases; unmatched junction bases: 3. Germline CDR1 SGDLS, CDR2 YYNGEE. The whole variable domain, remainder taken from reference TRBV9 and TRBJ2-1, is DSGVTQTPKHLITATGQRVTLRCSPRSGDLSVYWYQQSLDQGLQFLIQYYNGEERAKGNILERFSAQQFPDLHSELNLSSLELGDSALYFCASSRGQGANEQFFGPGTRLTVL.

The V and J genes are TRBV19 and TRBJ1-1, with 9 bases aligning to TRBD1. Germline CDR1 is LNHDA and CDR2 is SQIVND (reference sequence). V gave up 6 bases and J gave up 1 base; unmatched junction bases: 3. The CDR3 runs 14 residues. The CDR3 region is CASSPDRGNTEAFF. The DNA for the CDR3 is TGTGCCAGTAGCCCGGACAGGGGGAACACTGAAGCTTTCTTT.

The chain couples TRBV28 to TRBJ2-7, with 7 bases that match TRBD1. From germline, CDR1 is MDHEN and CDR2 SYDVKM. V gave up 5 bases and J gave up 3 bases; unmatched junction bases: 10. The CDR3 covers 15 residues. The DNA of the CDR3 is TGTGCCAGCAGTGAGACACTGGGACAGCTCTACGAGCAGTACTTC. It yields the protein CASSETLGQLYEQYF.

In its sample, this clone was seen once. This chain connects TRBV5-5 to TRBJ1-1; no firm D call. Germline lookup yields CDR1 SGHKS and CDR2 YYEKEE (reference sequence). The CDR3 length is 13 residues. V was shortened by 4 bases and J by 2 bases, with 9 bases between the two germline ends. CDR3 residues: CASSVRINTEAFF. The DNA of the CDR3 is TGTGCCAGCAGCGTCAGGATTAACACTGAAGCTTTCTTT. The full variable domain, its missing parts supplied by reference TRBV5-5 and TRBJ1-1, is DAGVTQSPTHLIKTRGQQVTLRCSPISGHKSVSWYQQVLGQGPQFIFQYYEKEERGRGNFPDRFSARQFPNYSSELNVNALLLGDSALYLCASSVRINTEAFFGQGTRLTVV.

The gene calls are TRBV29-1 and TRBJ1-1; 7 bases match TRBD1. CDR3 length: 12 residues. V was pared by 5 bases and J by 3 bases, with 3 bases of the junction left unmatched. The germline CDR1 and CDR2 sequences are SQVTM and ANQGSEA. CDR3 loop: CSVWDRHTEAFF. CDR3 DNA: TGCAGCGTTTGGGACAGACACACTGAAGCTTTCTTT.

This clone appeared a few times. The rearrangement joins TRBV29-1 to TRBJ2-7; 9 nucleotides match TRBD1. Losses at the gene ends were 4 bases for V and 0 bases for J; bases not matched to a gene: 1. The CDR3 length is 13 residues. Germline V gene data show CDR1 as SQVTM and CDR2 as ANQGSEA. The CDR3 loop is CSVVDRGSYEQYF. Written as DNA, the CDR3 is TGCAGCGTTGTGGACAGGGGCTCCTACGAGCAGTACTTC.

A few counts support this clone. The chain uses TRBV5-1 and TRBJ1-5; no reliable D call. V was clipped by 6 bases and J by 2 bases, with 12 bases between them. Germline V CDR1 and CDR2: SGHRS, YFSETQ. This CDR3 spans 14 amino acids. CDR3 in DNA: TGCGCCAGCAAGCCCGGCGGGGGCAATCAGCCCCAGCATTTT. Its translation: CASKPGGGNQPQHF.

This chain links TRBV3-1 (or the pseudogene TRBV3-2) with TRBJ2-1; the match to TRBD2 covers 7 bases. CDR3 length equals 14 residues. The J segment lost 3 bases and the V segment lost 4 bases, leaving 3 bases of the junction unmatched. Per germline, CDR1 LGHDT and CDR2 YNNKEL (reference sequence). In DNA form, the CDR3 reads TGTGCCAGCAGCCGGGGGGGGGACTACAATGAGCAGTTCTTC. Amino acids: CASSRGGDYNEQFF.

The rearrangement joins TRBV2 to TRBJ2-4, with 10 bases fitting TRBD1. There are 13 residues in the CDR3. Germline CDR1 is SNHLY and CDR2 is FYNNEI. V gave up 5 bases and J gave up 9 bases; unmatched junction bases: 4. CDR3 nucleotide sequence: TGTGCCAGCAGTACTGGGACAGGGGCCATTCAGTACTTC. This sequence encodes CASSTGTGAIQYF.

The genes are TRBV6-1 and TRBJ2-1, with TRBD2 as a possible D gene (7 bases). The CDR3 has 17 residues. Germline V gene sequence: CDR1 MNHNS, CDR2 SASEGT. V lost 1 base and J lost 2, with 15 bases in between. The CDR3 sequence is CASSEEVAGATYNEQFF. CDR3 in DNA: TGTGCCAGCAGTGAAGAGGTTGCGGGGGCAACCTACAATGAGCAGTTCTTC.

A single count supports this clone. The V call is TRBV19, the J call TRBJ2-3; a possible D gene is TRBD1 (5 bases). The V and J ends lost 7 bases and 4 bases respectively, with 15 bases between them. CDR1 is LNHDA, CDR2 SQIVND, per germline (reference sequence). The CDR3 spans 14 residues. CDR3 bases: TGTGCCAGTAATGTCAGGGCAAACGCAGATACGCAGTATTTT. This translates into CASNVRANADTQYF.

In this sample, this clone turned up once. The gene calls are TRBV6-4 and TRBJ2-7; 11 bases are a match to TRBD1. The CDR3 length is 14 residues. The V segment lost 5 bases and the J segment 2 bases; nucleotides outside the gene matches: 2. The germline CDR1 and CDR2 sequences are MRHNA and SNTAGT. CDR3 protein: CASSMDRGPYEQYF. DNA for the CDR3: TGTGCCAGCAGTATGGACAGGGGGCCCTACGAGCAGTACTTC.

The rearrangement uses TRBV7-9 and TRBJ2-7; D is unresolved. Between the trimmed V and J ends, which lost 5 bases and 2 bases, there was a span of 19 bases. The germline CDR1 and CDR2 sequences are SEHNR and FQNEAQ (reference sequence). The CDR3 spans 16 residues. The CDR3 DNA reads TGTGCCAGCAGCCAACCCCTCGGCAGGCCTACCTACGAGCAGTACTTC. Protein product: CASSQPLGRPTYEQYF.

V usage is TRBV7-8 and J usage is TRBJ1-5; D is ambiguous. From germline, CDR1 is SGHVS and CDR2 FQNEAQ. CDR3 length equals 14 residues. V was shortened by 1 base and J by 2 bases, with 6 bases between the two germline ends. For the CDR3, the DNA is TGTGCCAGCAGCTTAGGGCGGGGCAATCAGCCCCAGCATTTT. This encodes CASSLGRGNQPQHF.

This clone was counted a few times. This sequence joins TRBV28 and TRBJ2-5; maybe TRBD1 (5 bases). Germline V CDR1 and CDR2: MDHEN, SYDVKM. Deletions cut 2 bases from V and 4 bases from J, with 8 bases between. This CDR3 is built from 13 residues. CDR3 DNA: TGTGCCAGCAGTTTAAGGGGCCCAGAGACCCAGTACTTC. It translates to CASSLRGPETQYF.

This clone appeared once. The rearrangement joins TRBV19 to TRBJ2-4; 9 bases fit TRBD1. The germline V gene has CDR1 LNHDA and CDR2 SQIVND (reference sequence). V gave up 3 bases and J gave up 1 base; unmatched junction bases: 7. The CDR3 covers 17 residues. For the CDR3, the DNA is TGTGCCAGTAGTATCCTCCCCGGACAGGGGGCCAAAAACATTCAGTACTTC. It translates to CASSILPGQGAKNIQYF.

The CDR3 DNA reads as TGTGCCAGCTCACCCCAATCTAGACTAGCGGGAGGGCTCGAGCAGTACTTC. Its translation is CASSPQSRLAGGLEQYF. The rearrangement uses TRBV18 and TRBJ2-7; TRBD2 matches 14 bases. The CDR3 is 17 residues long. Germline CDR1 and CDR2: KGHSH and LQKENI. After removal of 3 bases from V and 6 bases from J, the junction contained 10 bases not matched to a gene.

This chain connects TRBV4-1 to TRBJ2-7; 7 positions agree with TRBD2. CDR1 is MGHRA and CDR2 is YSYEKL in the germline V gene. The CDR3 is 14 amino acids. Trimming removed 0 bases from V and 3 bases from J; junction bases left unmatched: 2. Here the CDR3 reads CASSQDAGDYEQYF. CDR3 bases: TGCGCCAGCAGCCAAGACGCGGGAGACTACGAGCAGTACTTC.

Regarding this clone: One end of the junction does not line up with germline, which may come from a read error. This rearrangement joins TRBV28 to TRBJ1-1; 7 positions agree with TRBD1. The CDR3 is 14 residues long. Germline values: CDR1 MDHEN, CDR2 SYDVKM. CDR3 in amino acids: CANSSTGENTEAFF. The DNA of the CDR3 is TGTGCCAACAGTTCAACAGGGGAGAACACTGAAGCTTTCTTT.

This clone was seen only a few times. The chain combines TRBV2 with TRBJ1-1; TRBD1 is a possible D gene (6 bases). This CDR3 has 11 amino acids. Germline assignment: CDR1 SNHLY and CDR2 FYNNEI. Trimming took off 7 bases at V and 6 bases at J, with 9 bases between the two ends. CDR3 nucleotide sequence: TGTGCCAGCAATAACAGGGCTGAAGCTTTCTTT. Encoded protein: CASNNRAEAFF. Full variable domain (outside the CDR3, taken from reference TRBV2 and TRBJ1-1): EPEVTQTPSHQVTQMGQEVILRCVPISNHLYFYWYRQILGQKVEFLVSFYNNEISEKSEIFDDQFSVERPDGSNFTLKIRSTKLEDSAMYFCASNNRAEAFFGQGTRLTVV.

The V and J genes are TRBV6-4 and TRBJ1-1; 7 nucleotides match TRBD1. CDR3 length: 13 amino acids. Germline V gene lookup returns CDR1 MRHNA and CDR2 SNTAGT. V lost 11 bases and J lost 3; bases outside the gene matches: 9. DNA for the CDR3: TGTGCCTCCCAGGGGCAGGGGGACACTGAAGCTTTCTTT. This encodes CASQGQGDTEAFF.

This clone was counted once. V gene TRBV3-1 (or the pseudogene TRBV3-2) combines with J gene TRBJ1-2; a possible D gene is TRBD1 (6 bases). Germline V gene sequence: CDR1 LGHDT, CDR2 YNNKEL (reference sequence). The length of the CDR3 is 16 residues. Trimming cost V 5 bases and J 0 bases, with 16 bases left between them. CDR3: CASSAMPRQANYGYTF. The CDR3 bases are TGTGCCAGCAGCGCAATGCCCCGACAGGCTAACTATGGCTACACCTTC.